This TCR beta chain is from a study of shared clonotypes between healthy human individuals. As to this clone: The antigen remains unidentified.

The ends were cut back, 4 bases at V and 5 bases at J, with 15 bases in the middle. Germline V lookup: CDR1 MNHNS, CDR2 SASEGT. The CDR3 is 14 residues long. Assay used: immunoSEQ multiplex PCR; TCRdb lists only in-frame clones, some missing. The sample contains under 2.5 million clones, 80% to 95% of which appear only once. Study-wide results and caveats: Shared clonotypes across all four donors exceeded non-shared ones in generation probability.

The sample consisted of naive CD4+ T cells from PBMCs. This sample's subset: CD45RA+ positively selected. V is TRBV6-1 and J is TRBJ2-7, with D perhaps matching TRBD1 (6 bases). The clonotype originates from a man aged 18 to 35 in good health. Some clones in this sample may be carry-over from other donors' samples. The CDR3 here is CASSADGRGNEQYF. The DNA of the CDR3 is TGTGCCAGCAGTGCAGACGGCAGGGGCAACGAGCAGTACTTC.